Shown below are 22 T cell receptor beta chains from a single sample sequenced in a study of T cell changes during pregnancy in multiple sclerosis. Here immunoSEQ multiplex PCR was the method, and the copy in TCRdb shows in-frame clones only, minus some. The top ten hold 0.86% of the sample, which has about 68,000 clones, 91% seen once. Material: peripheral blood, obtained in the second trimester of pregnancy. These receptors were collected from a female donor with multiple sclerosis, enrolled in a pregnancy study.

The V call is TRBV6-5, the J call TRBJ1-6; maybe TRBD1 (5 bases). Per germline, CDR1 MNHEY and CDR2 SVGAGI. This CDR3 has 14 residues. V lost 5 bases and J 8 bases, leaving 13 bases between the germline ends. CDR3 sequence reads: CASSGAWADSPLHF. CDR3 nucleotides: TGTGCCAGCAGTGGGGCTTGGGCCGATTCACCCCTCCACTTT.

This chain uses TRBV13 with TRBJ2-6; TRBD2 agrees at 9 bases. This CDR3 has 15 amino acids. Germline CDR1 PRHDT, CDR2 FYEKMQ (reference sequence). V trimming: 6 bases; J trimming: 2 bases; junction bases outside the gene matches: 2. CDR3: CASRAGGPGANVLTF. The CDR3 nucleotides are TGTGCCAGCAGGGCGGGGGGGCCTGGGGCCAACGTCCTGACTTTC.

In this sample, this clone turned up a few times. The J gene is TRBJ2-3, the V gene TRBV19, with a weak D call TRBD1 (6 bases). The CDR3 runs to 15 residues. CDR1 is LNHDA, CDR2 SQIVND, per germline (reference sequence). Deletions cut 5 bases from V and 4 bases from J, with 16 bases between. Written as DNA, the CDR3 is TGTGCCAGTAGTTTTAAGGGGGTTGACCCAGATACGCAGTATTTT. As protein: CASSFKGVDPDTQYF.

The gene calls are TRBV18 and TRBJ2-1; 9 nucleotides match TRBD1. The CDR3 extends over 13 amino acids. The germline CDR1 and CDR2 sequences are KGHSH and LQKENI. The J segment lost 9 bases and the V segment lost 3 bases, leaving 3 bases of the junction unmatched. The CDR3 spells CASSPMGQGEQFF. DNA for the CDR3: TGTGCCAGCTCACCGATGGGACAGGGTGAGCAGTTCTTC.

CDR3 DNA sequence: TGTGCCAGCAGCCCCTCGACAGGGAGCAATCAGCCCCAGCATTTT. Its translation is CASSPSTGSNQPQHF. J is TRBJ1-5 and V is TRBV7-9; 7 nucleotides line up with TRBD1. Unmatched junction bases numbered 5, after V lost 5 bases and J lost 1 base. This CDR3 comprises 15 residues. The germline V gene encodes CDR1 SEHNR and CDR2 FQNEAQ (reference sequence).

This chain uses TRBV6-1 with TRBJ2-5; 8 nucleotides align to TRBD1. The germline gives CDR1 MNHNS, CDR2 SASEGT. This CDR3 region has 15 residues. The ends lost 6 bases at V and 6 bases at J; junction bases unmatched: 12. Written as DNA, the CDR3 is TGTGCCAGCAGGACCACCCCAGGGGGCGCGAAGACCCAGTACTTC. It translates to CASRTTPGGAKTQYF.

The chain is built from TRBV7-9 and TRBJ2-7; 8 bases are shared with TRBD1. Germline CDR1 is SEHNR and CDR2 is FQNEAQ (reference sequence). The CDR3 has 15 residues. With V trimmed by 4 bases and J by 3 bases, 8 bases remained unmatched. CDR3 sequence (DNA): TGTGCCAGCAGCTCCGAAGGGACAGGAAGCTACGAGCAGTACTTC. Protein sequence: CASSSEGTGSYEQYF. The full variable domain, with the rest looked up from reference TRBV7-9 and TRBJ2-7, is DTGVSQNPRHKITKRGQNVTFRCDPISEHNRLYWYRQTLGQGPEFLTYFQNEAQLEKSRLLSDRFSAERPKGSFSTLEIQRTEQGDSAMYLCASSSEGTGSYEQYFGPGTRLTVT.

The chain has TRBV9 and TRBJ2-3; tentative D call: TRBD1 (6 bases). The CDR3 is 16 amino acids. V lost 2 bases and J 2 bases, leaving 15 bases between the germline ends. Per the germline V gene, CDR1 is SGDLS and CDR2 is YYNGEE. CDR3 in amino acids: CASSVGSRGATDTQYF. The CDR3, as DNA: TGTGCCAGCAGCGTCGGGTCCAGGGGTGCCACAGATACGCAGTATTTT.

This rearrangement joins TRBV4-2 to TRBJ2-3; 9 positions match TRBD2. Germline V gives CDR1 LGHNA, CDR2 YNFKEQ. The CDR3 loop spans 17 amino acids. The trim removed 0 bases at V and 5 bases at J, leaving 9 bases unmatched. The CDR3 is CASSQESASGVGDTQYF. CDR3 DNA sequence: TGTGCCAGCAGCCAAGAGTCGGCTAGCGGGGTCGGAGATACGCAGTATTTT.

This clone was seen once. The gene calls are TRBV4-1 and TRBJ1-3, with D hard to call. CDR3 length equals 15 residues. Between the trimmed V and J ends, which lost 6 bases and 1 base, there was a span of 13 bases. Germline-derived CDR1 and CDR2 are MGHRA and YSYEKL. The CDR3 coding sequence is TGCGCCAGCAGTTTTTTTCGGGAATCTGGAAACACCATATATTTT. It translates to CASSFFRESGNTIYF.

V is TRBV6-1 and J is TRBJ2-1; 7 bases are a match to TRBD2. V was clipped by 2 bases and J by 2 bases; unmatched bases: 3. The CDR3 spans 15 residues. CDR1 MNHNS and CDR2 SASEGT come from the germline V gene. CDR3 sequence: CASSELAGAYNEQFF. The CDR3 nucleotides are TGTGCCAGCAGTGAACTGGCGGGAGCCTACAATGAGCAGTTCTTC.

The genes are TRBV7-2 and TRBJ1-1; 7 bases are a match to TRBD1. In germline, CDR1 is SGHTA, CDR2 FQGNSA. The CDR3 is made up of 14 amino acids. V lost 5 bases, J lost 0 bases, and 3 bases stayed unmatched. The CDR3: CASSGQAMNTEAFF. CDR3 bases: TGTGCCAGCAGCGGACAGGCGATGAACACTGAAGCTTTCTTT.

The chain links TRBV18 to TRBJ1-5, with D perhaps matching TRBD1 (5 bases). This CDR3 is built from 17 residues. Germline values: CDR1 KGHSH, CDR2 LQKENI. V was cut by 1 base and J by 3 bases, with 16 bases left in between. As DNA, the CDR3 is TGTGCCAGCTCACCACGGAACTTCGACAGTTCCAATCAGCCCCAGCATTTT. Translating gives CASSPRNFDSSNQPQHF.

The V and J genes are TRBV7-9 and TRBJ1-2, with unresolved D. This CDR3 spans 14 amino acids. Germline-derived CDR1 and CDR2 are SEHNR and FQNEAQ (reference sequence). V gave up 6 bases and J gave up 6 bases, with 17 bases separating them. CDR3 protein: CASSTGSLADGYTF. The CDR3 nucleotides read TGTGCCAGCAGTACCGGGAGCCTAGCAGATGGCTACACCTTC.

The CDR3 sequence: CASSQGRRGTDGYTF. As DNA, the CDR3 is TGCGCCAGCAGCCAAGGGAGGAGAGGGACTGATGGCTACACCTTC. This chain connects TRBV4-3 to TRBJ1-2; perhaps TRBD1 as D (5 bases). Between the trimmed V and J ends, which lost 1 base and 6 bases, there was a span of 15 bases. The CDR3 spans 15 residues. CDR1 is LGHNA, CDR2 YSLEER, per germline.

This chain uses TRBV4-3 with TRBJ2-5; 10 bases map to TRBD2. The V gene end was trimmed by 3 bases and the J gene end by 5 bases; junction bases not matched to a gene: 9. The CDR3 covers 16 residues. Germline CDR1 and CDR2: LGHNA and YSLEER. This CDR3 reads CASSQDIAGGVETQYF. The CDR3 DNA is TGCGCCAGCAGCCAGGATATAGCGGGGGGTGTGGAGACCCAGTACTTC.

The chain joins TRBV7-9 to TRBJ1-1, with 7 bases identical to TRBD1. CDR1 is SEHNR and CDR2 is FQNEAQ in the germline V gene (reference sequence). The CDR3 extends over 15 amino acids. V trimming: 2 bases; J trimming: 5 bases; junction bases outside the gene matches: 8. The CDR3 region is CASSLILDRDTEAFF. DNA for the CDR3: TGTGCCAGCAGCTTAATTCTAGACAGGGATACTGAAGCTTTCTTT. Supplemented by reference TRBV7-9 and TRBJ1-1, the full variable domain reads DTGVSQNPRHKITKRGQNVTFRCDPISEHNRLYWYRQTLGQGPEFLTYFQNEAQLEKSRLLSDRFSAERPKGSFSTLEIQRTEQGDSAMYLCASSLILDRDTEAFFGQGTRLTVV.

This chain links TRBV27 with TRBJ2-3; the D is unclear. This CDR3 has 16 residues. V shed 10 bases and J shed 2 bases, with 22 bases lying between them. The V gene's germline CDR1 is MNHEY and CDR2 SMNVEV (reference sequence). The CDR3 reads CATEARFGEPTDTQYF. The CDR3 DNA reads TGTGCCACCGAAGCCCGGTTCGGAGAACCCACAGATACGCAGTATTTT.

The chain is built from TRBV27 and TRBJ1-1, with 7 bases aligning to TRBD1. With V trimmed by 2 bases and J by 4 bases, 10 bases remained unmatched. The CDR3 has 16 residues. Germline CDR1 reads MNHEY; CDR2 reads SMNVEV (reference sequence). The CDR3 region has the DNA TGTGCCAGCAGTTTACTCAAGACAGGGTCCGGCACTGAAGCTTTCTTT. The encoded protein is CASSLLKTGSGTEAFF.

In DNA, the CDR3 is TGCGCCAGCAGCCAAGGACTAGCGGTAGCCAAAAACATTCAGTACTTC. Its protein is CASSQGLAVAKNIQYF. J is TRBJ2-4 and V is TRBV4-3, with 9 nucleotides matching TRBD2. The length of the CDR3 is 16 residues. With V trimmed by 1 base and J by 0 bases, 1 base remained unmatched. The germline gives CDR1 LGHNA, CDR2 YSLEER.

The table lists this clone with a count of one. The chain couples TRBV10-3 to TRBJ1-1; D unresolved. CDR1 is ENHRY and CDR2 is SYGVKD in the germline V gene. The CDR3 runs 13 residues. Trimming pared 6 bases from V and 5 bases from J, leaving 13 bases between. The DNA of the CDR3 is TGTGCCATCAGGCCGGGTCACGGGACTGAAGCTTTCTTT. Encoded protein: CAIRPGHGTEAFF.

This rearrangement joins TRBV10-3 to TRBJ1-2, with 9 bases aligning to TRBD1. The V gene end was trimmed by 9 bases and the J gene end by 8 bases; junction bases not matched to a gene: 13. Germline loops: CDR1 ENHRY, CDR2 SYGVKD. The CDR3 extends over 14 amino acids. The DNA of the CDR3 is TGTGCCATTACTGGGACAGGGTCTCAGCGGGGCTACACCTTC. Its protein product is CAITGTGSQRGYTF.